Each of the 16 T cell receptor beta chains below was sequenced from the same sample in a study of T cell responses to AZD1222 COVID-19 vaccine. Assay: immunoSEQ multiplex PCR; the TCRdb copy retains only in-frame clones and omits some. The sample contains about 100,000 clones, roughly 90% of which appear only once. Material: peripheral blood, obtained 28 days after the second AZD1222 dose. All receptors come from an adult who received the AZD1222 COVID-19 vaccine.

V gene TRBV3-1 (or the pseudogene TRBV3-2) combines with J gene TRBJ2-7; D is ambiguous. V shed 1 base and J shed 5 bases, with 6 bases lying between them. CDR3 length: 12 amino acids. CDR1 and CDR2 (germline): LGHDT, YNNKEL (reference sequence). CDR3 in amino acids: CASSQVKDEQYF. Written as DNA, the CDR3 is TGTGCCAGCAGCCAAGTGAAGGACGAGCAGTACTTC.

This clone was observed a single time. J is TRBJ1-6 and V is TRBV6-5; 8 nucleotides align to TRBD1. The CDR3 has 14 amino acids. The germline V gene encodes CDR1 MNHEY and CDR2 SVGAGI. V was clipped by 8 bases and J by 5 bases; unmatched bases: 5. CDR3 protein: CASGKQGDNSPLHF. The CDR3 DNA follows: TGTGCCAGCGGAAAACAGGGGGATAATTCACCCCTCCACTTT.

The chain recombines TRBV3-1 (or the pseudogene TRBV3-2) with TRBJ2-5; D is ambiguous. Germline lookup yields CDR1 LGHDT and CDR2 YNNKEL (reference sequence). The CDR3 is 17 amino acids. Trimming stripped 3 bases from V and 3 bases from J, with 20 bases between. Written as DNA, the CDR3 is TGTGCCAGCAGCCATGACCCCGGGCTCTACCGGGAAGAGACCCAGTACTTC. This gives the protein CASSHDPGLYREETQYF.

This sequence joins TRBV30 and TRBJ2-3; no firm D call. The CDR3 consists of 12 residues. Germline V CDR1 and CDR2: GTSNPN, SVGIG (reference sequence). V lost 0 bases and J lost 6, with 7 bases in between. CDR3 amino acids: CAWSVSLDTQYF. DNA of the CDR3: TGTGCCTGGAGTGTATCACTTGATACGCAGTATTTT.

The rearrangement uses TRBV5-1 and TRBJ2-7; unclear D gene. The CDR3 has 13 residues. Trimming removed 4 bases from V and 0 bases from J, with 8 bases in between. Germline loops: CDR1 SGHRS, CDR2 YFSETQ. The CDR3 loop reads CASSAASSYEQYF. As DNA, the CDR3 is TGCGCCAGCAGCGCTGCCAGCTCCTACGAGCAGTACTTC.

This chain joins TRBV7-2 and TRBJ2-7; D remains unclear. Per the germline V gene, CDR1 is SGHTA and CDR2 is FQGNSA. The length of the CDR3 is 17 residues. Trimming removed 0 bases at V and 0 bases at J, with 15 bases between. This CDR3 is CASSLASTSYSSYEQYF. The CDR3 bases are TGTGCCAGCAGCTTAGCGAGTACTTCTTATAGCTCCTACGAGCAGTACTTC.

The V and J genes are TRBV30 and TRBJ1-5, with 9 bases matching TRBD1. Unmatched junction bases numbered 4, after V lost 0 bases and J lost 4 bases. Germline-derived CDR1 and CDR2 are GTSNPN and SVGIG (reference sequence). The CDR3 loop spans 15 amino acids. The CDR3 bases are TGTGCCTGGAGTGTACGGGGACAGGGAAATCAGCCCCAGCATTTT. It yields the protein CAWSVRGQGNQPQHF.

The chain couples TRBV18 to TRBJ1-1; D possibly corresponds to TRBD1 (6 bases). The CDR3 runs to 14 residues. Trimming left V 0 bases short and J 5 bases short, with 10 bases between. Germline loops: CDR1 KGHSH, CDR2 LQKENI. CDR3 DNA: TGTGCCAGCTCACCACCAAGGGGGAGAACTGAAGCTTTCTTT. Residues: CASSPPRGRTEAFF.

The chain carries TRBV19 and TRBJ1-1; D gene ambiguous. Trimming took off 9 bases at V and 0 bases at J, with 8 bases between the two ends. CDR1 and CDR2 (germline): LNHDA, SQIVND (reference sequence). The CDR3 length is 12 residues. CDR3 sequence (DNA): TGTGCCAGGAAACTAATGAACACTGAAGCTTTCTTT. This translates into CARKLMNTEAFF.

V usage is TRBV12-3 or TRBV12-4 and J usage is TRBJ1-5, with D hard to call. This CDR3 contains 13 residues. The V gene lost 1 base and the J gene lost 7 bases, with 8 bases spanning the gap. CDR3 sequence: CASSLGGWQPQHF. Here the CDR3 DNA reads TGTGCCAGCAGTTTAGGTGGTTGGCAGCCCCAGCATTTT.

The chain has TRBV18 and TRBJ2-6; D perhaps matches TRBD1 (6 bases). This CDR3 has 19 amino acids. V lost 0 bases to trimming and J lost 0 bases, with 15 bases between them. Germline V gene lookup returns CDR1 KGHSH and CDR2 LQKENI. In DNA, the CDR3 is TGTGCCAGCTCACCACCATCAGGGGCCGTATACTCTGGGGCCAACGTCCTGACTTTC. Encoded protein: CASSPPSGAVYSGANVLTF.

The rearrangement uses TRBV4-1 and TRBJ1-1, with D perhaps TRBD1 (6 bases). V was cut by 8 bases and J by 3 bases, with 16 bases left in between. Germline-derived CDR1 and CDR2 are MGHRA and YSYEKL. The CDR3 has 14 amino acids. CDR3 loop: CASATLTGYTEAFF. The CDR3 coding sequence is TGCGCCAGCGCAACACTAACAGGGTACACTGAAGCTTTCTTT.

The genes are TRBV9 and TRBJ1-2, with D unclear. Trimming pared 0 bases from V and 6 bases from J, leaving 9 bases between. Looked up from germline, CDR1 is SGDLS and CDR2 is YYNGEE. CDR3 size: 13 residues. The CDR3 DNA reads TGTGCCAGCAGCGTAGCTGGGTTTGATGGCTACACCTTC. Its translation: CASSVAGFDGYTF.

This clone has just one count. The chain uses TRBV5-1 and TRBJ1-2; possible D gene TRBD1, 6 bases. Germline CDR1 and CDR2: SGHRS and YFSETQ. There are 14 residues in the CDR3. Trimming took 4 bases from V and 1 from J, leaving 11 bases between them. DNA for the CDR3: TGCGCCAGCAGCATGAACAGGGATAACTATGGCTACACCTTC. It codes for CASSMNRDNYGYTF.

This chain joins TRBV18 and TRBJ2-1; D possibly corresponds to TRBD1 (5 bases). V was shortened by 2 bases and J by 2 bases, with 10 bases between the two germline ends. Germline assignment: CDR1 KGHSH and CDR2 LQKENI. The CDR3 loop spans 15 amino acids. CDR3 amino acids: CASSPEQVPYNEQFF. Here the CDR3 DNA reads TGTGCCAGCTCACCAGAACAGGTCCCCTACAATGAGCAGTTCTTC.

The gene calls are TRBV7-9 and TRBJ2-2; possible D gene TRBD1, 5 bases. Trimming pared 5 bases from V and 0 bases from J, leaving 19 bases between. This CDR3 contains 18 residues. The germline gives CDR1 SEHNR, CDR2 FQNEAQ (reference sequence). CDR3 sequence reads: CASSRPLRQHANTGELFF. The CDR3, as DNA: TGTGCCAGCAGCAGACCCCTCAGACAGCACGCGAACACCGGGGAGCTGTTTTTT.